This record concerns one T cell receptor beta chain sequence. The sample comes from a study of blood T cell repertoires in COVID-19. The table came from immunoSEQ multiplex PCR; TCRdb's copy has only in-frame clones and leaves some out. The sample shows about 280,000 clones, roughly 85% of them seen only once. The receptor was derived from a human donor in a cohort sampled during active COVID-19. The material sequenced was peripheral blood.

CDR3 in DNA: TGTGCCAGCCTAGTTGCGGAAGGAGCCCAGCATTTT. Residues: CASLVAEGAQHF. The chain combines TRBV28 with TRBJ1-5; D uncertain. The V gene lost 8 bases and the J gene lost 11 bases, with 16 bases spanning the gap. The CDR3 runs to 12 residues. The germline V gene encodes CDR1 MDHEN and CDR2 SYDVKM. The whole variable domain, filled in from reference TRBV28 and TRBJ1-5, reads DVKVTQSSRYLVKRTGEKVFLECVQDMDHENMFWYRQDPGLGLRLIYFSYDVKMKEKGDIPEGYSVSREKKERFSLILESASTNQTSMYLCASLVAEGAQHFGDGTRLSIL.